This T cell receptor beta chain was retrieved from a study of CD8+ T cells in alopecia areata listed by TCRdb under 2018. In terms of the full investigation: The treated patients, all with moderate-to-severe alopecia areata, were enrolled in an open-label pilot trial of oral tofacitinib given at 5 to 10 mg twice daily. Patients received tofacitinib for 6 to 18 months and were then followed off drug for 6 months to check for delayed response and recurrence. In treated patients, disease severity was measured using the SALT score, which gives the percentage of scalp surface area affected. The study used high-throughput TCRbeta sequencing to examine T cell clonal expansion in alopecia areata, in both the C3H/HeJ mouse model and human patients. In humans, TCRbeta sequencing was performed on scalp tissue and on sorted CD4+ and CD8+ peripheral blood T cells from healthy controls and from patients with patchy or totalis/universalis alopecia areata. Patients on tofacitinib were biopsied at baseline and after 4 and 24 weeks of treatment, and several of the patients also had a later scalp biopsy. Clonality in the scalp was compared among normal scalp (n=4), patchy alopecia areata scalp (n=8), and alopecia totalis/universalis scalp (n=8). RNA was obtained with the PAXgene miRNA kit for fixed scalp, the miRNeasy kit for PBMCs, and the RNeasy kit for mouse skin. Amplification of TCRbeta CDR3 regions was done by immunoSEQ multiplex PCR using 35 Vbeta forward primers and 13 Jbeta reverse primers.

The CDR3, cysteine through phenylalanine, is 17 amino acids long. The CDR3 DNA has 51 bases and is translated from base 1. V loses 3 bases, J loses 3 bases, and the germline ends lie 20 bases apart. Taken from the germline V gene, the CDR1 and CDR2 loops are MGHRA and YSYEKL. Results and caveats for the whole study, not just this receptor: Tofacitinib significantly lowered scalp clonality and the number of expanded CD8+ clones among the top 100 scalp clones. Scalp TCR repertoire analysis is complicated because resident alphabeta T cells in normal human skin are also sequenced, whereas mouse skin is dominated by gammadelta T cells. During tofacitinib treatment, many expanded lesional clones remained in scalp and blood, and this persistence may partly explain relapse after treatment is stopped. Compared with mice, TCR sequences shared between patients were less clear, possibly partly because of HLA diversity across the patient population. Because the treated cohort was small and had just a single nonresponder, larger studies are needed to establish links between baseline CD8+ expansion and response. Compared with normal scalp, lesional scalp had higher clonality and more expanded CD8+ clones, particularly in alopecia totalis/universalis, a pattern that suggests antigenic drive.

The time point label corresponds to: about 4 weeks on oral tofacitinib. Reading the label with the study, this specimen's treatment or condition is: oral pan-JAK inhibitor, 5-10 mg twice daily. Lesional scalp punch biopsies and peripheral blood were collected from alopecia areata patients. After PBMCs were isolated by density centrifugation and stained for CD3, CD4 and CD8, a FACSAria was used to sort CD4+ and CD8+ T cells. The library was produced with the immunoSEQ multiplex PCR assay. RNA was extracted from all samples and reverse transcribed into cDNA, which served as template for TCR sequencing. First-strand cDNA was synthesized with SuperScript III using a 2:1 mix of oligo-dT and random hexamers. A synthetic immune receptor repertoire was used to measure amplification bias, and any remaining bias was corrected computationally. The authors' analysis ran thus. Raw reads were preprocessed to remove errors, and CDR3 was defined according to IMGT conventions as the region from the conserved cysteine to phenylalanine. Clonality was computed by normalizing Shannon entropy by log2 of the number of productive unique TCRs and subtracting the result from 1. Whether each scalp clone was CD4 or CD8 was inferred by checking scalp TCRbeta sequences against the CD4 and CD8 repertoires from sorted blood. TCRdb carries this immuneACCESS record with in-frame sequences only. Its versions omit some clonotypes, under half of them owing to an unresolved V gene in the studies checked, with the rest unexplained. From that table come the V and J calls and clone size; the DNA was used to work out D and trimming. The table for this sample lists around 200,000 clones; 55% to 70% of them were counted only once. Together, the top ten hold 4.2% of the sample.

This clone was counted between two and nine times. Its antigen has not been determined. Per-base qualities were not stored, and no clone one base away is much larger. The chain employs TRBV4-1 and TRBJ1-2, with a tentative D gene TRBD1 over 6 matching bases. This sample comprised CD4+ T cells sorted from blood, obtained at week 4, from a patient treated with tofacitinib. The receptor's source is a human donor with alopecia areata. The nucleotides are TGCGCCAGCAGCCAGGTTACCGGGACACCCCGGGACTATGGCTACACCTTC. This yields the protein CASSQVTGTPRDYGYTF.